This TCR beta chain came from a study of response to subunit inactivated influenza vaccine. This CDR3 is built from 13 residues. V was cut by 0 bases and J by 3 bases, with 8 bases left in between. Germline lookup yields CDR1 DFQATT and CDR2 SNEGSKA (reference sequence). TCRdb processed the RT-PCR reads anew with MiXCR; each CDR3 protein has one entry. The data show some 480,000 distinct CDR3 sequences, around 9.9% seen once. Specimen: PBMCs from blood, collected about 6 weeks after vaccination. The V call is TRBV20-1, the J call TRBJ1-1; D remains ambiguous. The sequence was collected from a man aged 50-59 years who received an inactivated influenza vaccine. The CDR3 protein is CSARDMGYTEAFF. The CDR3 nucleotides read TGCAGTGCTAGAGATATGGGATACACTGAAGCTTTCTTT.